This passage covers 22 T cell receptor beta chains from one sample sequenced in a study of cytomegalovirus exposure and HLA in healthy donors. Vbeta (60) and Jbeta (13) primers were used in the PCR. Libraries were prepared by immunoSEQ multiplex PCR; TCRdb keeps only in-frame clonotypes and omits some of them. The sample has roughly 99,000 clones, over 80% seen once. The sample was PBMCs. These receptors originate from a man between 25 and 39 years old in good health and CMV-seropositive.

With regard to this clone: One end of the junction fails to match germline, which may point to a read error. The DNA for the CDR3 is TGTTCCAGCAGCTTAACAGGGGGCGGCGGCTATGGCTACACCTTC. Protein sequence: CSSSLTGGGGYGYTF. V is TRBV7-9 and J is TRBJ1-2; 9 positions match TRBD1. Germline values: CDR1 SEHNR, CDR2 FQNEAQ (reference sequence). The CDR3 length is 15 residues.

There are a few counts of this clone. The CDR3 sequence is CASSFTGGADTQYF. Written as DNA, the CDR3 is TGTGCCAGCAGCTTCACAGGGGGCGCAGATACGCAGTATTTT. V is TRBV7-9 and J is TRBJ2-3, with TRBD1 matching over 9 bases. The CDR3 runs 14 residues. The V segment lost 3 bases and the J segment 4 bases; nucleotides outside the gene matches: 2. Germline assignment: CDR1 SEHNR and CDR2 FQNEAQ (reference sequence). Complete variable domain (other parts from reference TRBV7-9 and TRBJ2-3): DTGVSQNPRHKITKRGQNVTFRCDPISEHNRLYWYRQTLGQGPEFLTYFQNEAQLEKSRLLSDRFSAERPKGSFSTLEIQRTEQGDSAMYLCASSFTGGADTQYFGPGTRLTVL.

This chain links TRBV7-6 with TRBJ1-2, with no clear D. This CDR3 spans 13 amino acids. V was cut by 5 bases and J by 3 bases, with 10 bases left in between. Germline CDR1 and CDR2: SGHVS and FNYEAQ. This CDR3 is CASSPPGYYGYTF. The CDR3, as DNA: TGTGCCAGCAGCCCCCCTGGCTACTATGGCTACACCTTC.

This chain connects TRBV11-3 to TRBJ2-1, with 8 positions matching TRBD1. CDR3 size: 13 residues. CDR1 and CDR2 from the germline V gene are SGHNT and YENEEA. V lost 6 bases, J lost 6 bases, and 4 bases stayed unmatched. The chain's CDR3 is CASRATGGNEQFF. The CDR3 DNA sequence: TGTGCCAGCAGGGCCACAGGGGGCAATGAGCAGTTCTTC.

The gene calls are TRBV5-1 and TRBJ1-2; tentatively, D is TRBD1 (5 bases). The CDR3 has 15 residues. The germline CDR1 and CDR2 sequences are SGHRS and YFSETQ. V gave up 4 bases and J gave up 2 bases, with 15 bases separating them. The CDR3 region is CASSGGAGINYGYTF. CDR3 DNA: TGCGCCAGCAGCGGCGGGGCAGGGATAAACTATGGCTACACCTTC.

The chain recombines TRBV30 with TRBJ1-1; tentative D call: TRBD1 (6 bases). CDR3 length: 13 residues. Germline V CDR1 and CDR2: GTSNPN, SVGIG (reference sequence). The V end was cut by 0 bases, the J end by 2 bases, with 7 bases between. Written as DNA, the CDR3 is TGTGCCTGGAGTGTACAGGGCAACACTGAAGCTTTCTTT. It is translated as CAWSVQGNTEAFF.

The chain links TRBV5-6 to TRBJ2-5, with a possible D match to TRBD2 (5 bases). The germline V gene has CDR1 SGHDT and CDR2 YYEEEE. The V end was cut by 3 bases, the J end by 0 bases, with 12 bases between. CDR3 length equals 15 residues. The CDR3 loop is CASSSFRGNQETQYF. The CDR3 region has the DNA TGTGCCAGCAGCTCTTTTCGGGGAAACCAAGAGACCCAGTACTTC.

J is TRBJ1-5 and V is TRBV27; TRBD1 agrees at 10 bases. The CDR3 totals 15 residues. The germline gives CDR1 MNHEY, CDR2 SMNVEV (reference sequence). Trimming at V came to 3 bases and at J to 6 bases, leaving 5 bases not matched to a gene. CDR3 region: CASSFGQGVLQPQHF. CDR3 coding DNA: TGTGCCAGCAGTTTCGGACAGGGGGTTCTTCAGCCCCAGCATTTT.

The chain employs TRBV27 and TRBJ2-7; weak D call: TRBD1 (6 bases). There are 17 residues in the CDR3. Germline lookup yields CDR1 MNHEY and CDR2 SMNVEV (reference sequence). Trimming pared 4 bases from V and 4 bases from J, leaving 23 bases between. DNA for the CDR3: TGTGCCAGCAGTTCTATATCCCCGGGCAGGGGTTCGTACGAGCAGTACTTC. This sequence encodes CASSSISPGRGSYEQYF.

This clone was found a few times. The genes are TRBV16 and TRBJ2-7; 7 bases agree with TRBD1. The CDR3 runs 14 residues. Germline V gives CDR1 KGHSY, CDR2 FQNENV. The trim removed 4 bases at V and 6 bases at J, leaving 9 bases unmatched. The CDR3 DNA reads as TGTGCCAGCAGCCTTTCGAGACAGGGCCGCGAGCAGTACTTC. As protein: CASSLSRQGREQYF.

CDR3 loop: CASSVSGDGELFF. The DNA for the CDR3 is TGTGCCAGTAGTGTGTCAGGGGACGGGGAGCTGTTTTTT. The chain is built from TRBV19 and TRBJ2-2; tentative D call: TRBD1 (6 bases). The ends were cut back, 5 bases at V and 7 bases at J, with 11 bases in the middle. CDR1 and CDR2 (germline): LNHDA, SQIVND (reference sequence). The CDR3 covers 13 residues.

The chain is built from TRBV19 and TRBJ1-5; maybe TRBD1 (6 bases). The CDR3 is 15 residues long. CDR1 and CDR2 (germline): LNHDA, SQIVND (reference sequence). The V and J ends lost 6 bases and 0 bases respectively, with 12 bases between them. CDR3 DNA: TGTGCCAGTAGGCTACAGGGAAATAGCAATCAGCCCCAGCATTTT. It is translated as CASRLQGNSNQPQHF.

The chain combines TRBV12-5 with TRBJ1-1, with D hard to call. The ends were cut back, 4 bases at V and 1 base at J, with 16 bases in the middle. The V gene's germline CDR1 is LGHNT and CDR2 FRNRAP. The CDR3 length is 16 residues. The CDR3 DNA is TGTGCTAGTGGTTCCGGCGGGGTACCAGGGAACACTGAAGCTTTCTTT. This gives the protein CASGSGGVPGNTEAFF. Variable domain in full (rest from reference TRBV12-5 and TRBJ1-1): DARVTQTPRHKVTEMGQEVTMRCQPILGHNTVFWYRQTMMQGLELLAYFRNRAPLDDSGMPKDRFSAEMPDATLATLKIQPSEPRDSAVYFCASGSGGVPGNTEAFFGQGTRLTVV.

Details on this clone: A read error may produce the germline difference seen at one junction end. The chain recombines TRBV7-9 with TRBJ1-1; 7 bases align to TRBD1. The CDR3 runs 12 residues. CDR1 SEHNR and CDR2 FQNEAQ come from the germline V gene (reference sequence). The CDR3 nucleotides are TGTTCCAGCAGCTCACAGGGGATCCAAGCTTTCTTT. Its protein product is CSSSSQGIQAFF.

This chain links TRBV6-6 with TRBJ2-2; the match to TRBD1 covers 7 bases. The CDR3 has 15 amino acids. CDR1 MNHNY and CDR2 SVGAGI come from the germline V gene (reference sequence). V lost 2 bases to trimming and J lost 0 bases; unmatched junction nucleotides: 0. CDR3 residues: CASSYGTANTGELFF. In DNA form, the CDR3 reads TGTGCCAGCAGTTACGGGACAGCGAACACCGGGGAGCTGTTTTTT.

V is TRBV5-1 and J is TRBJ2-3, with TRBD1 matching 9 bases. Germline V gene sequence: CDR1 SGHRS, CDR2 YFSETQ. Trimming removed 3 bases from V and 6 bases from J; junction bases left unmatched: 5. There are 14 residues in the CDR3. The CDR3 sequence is CASSSDRGRDTQYF. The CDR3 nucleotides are TGCGCCAGCAGCTCGGACAGGGGTCGGGATACGCAGTATTTT.

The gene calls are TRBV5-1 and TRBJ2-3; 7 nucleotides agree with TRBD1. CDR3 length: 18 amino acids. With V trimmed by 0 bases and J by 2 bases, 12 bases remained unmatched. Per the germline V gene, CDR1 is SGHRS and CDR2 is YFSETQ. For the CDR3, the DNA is TGCGCCAGCAGCTTGGGGCAGGGGGTCTCCTTTTTCACAGATACGCAGTATTTT. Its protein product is CASSLGQGVSFFTDTQYF.

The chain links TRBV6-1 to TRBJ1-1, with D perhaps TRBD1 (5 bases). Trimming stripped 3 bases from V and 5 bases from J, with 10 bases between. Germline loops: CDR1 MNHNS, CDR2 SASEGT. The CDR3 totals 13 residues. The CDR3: CASSDLGGTEAFF. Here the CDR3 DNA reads TGTGCCAGCAGTGATCTGGGGGGAACTGAAGCTTTCTTT.

CDR3 in DNA: TGCAGTGCGGAACAGGGGCAGACCCAGTACTTC. Its protein is CSAEQGQTQYF. The chain joins TRBV20-1 to TRBJ2-5; 7 positions match TRBD1. V trimming: 6 bases; J trimming: 6 bases; junction bases outside the gene matches: 4. CDR3 length: 11 amino acids. Germline V lookup: CDR1 DFQATT, CDR2 SNEGSKA (reference sequence).

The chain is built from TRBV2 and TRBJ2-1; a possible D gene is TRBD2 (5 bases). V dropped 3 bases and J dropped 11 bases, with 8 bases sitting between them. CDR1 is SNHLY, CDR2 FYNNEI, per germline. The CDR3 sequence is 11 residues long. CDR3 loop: CASSDFGKQFF. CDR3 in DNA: TGTGCCAGCAGTGATTTCGGGAAGCAGTTCTTC.

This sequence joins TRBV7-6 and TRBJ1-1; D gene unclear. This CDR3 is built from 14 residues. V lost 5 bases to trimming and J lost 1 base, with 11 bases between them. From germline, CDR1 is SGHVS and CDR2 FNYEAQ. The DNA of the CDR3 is TGTGCCAGCAGCCCAGGCTACACGAACACTGAAGCTTTCTTT. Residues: CASSPGYTNTEAFF.

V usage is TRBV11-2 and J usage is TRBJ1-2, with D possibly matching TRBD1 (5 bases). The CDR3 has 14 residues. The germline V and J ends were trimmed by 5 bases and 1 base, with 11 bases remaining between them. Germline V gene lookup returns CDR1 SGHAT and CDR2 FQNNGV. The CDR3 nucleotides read TGTGCCAGCAGCCCGTCGACAGTTAACTATGGCTACACCTTC. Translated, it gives CASSPSTVNYGYTF.